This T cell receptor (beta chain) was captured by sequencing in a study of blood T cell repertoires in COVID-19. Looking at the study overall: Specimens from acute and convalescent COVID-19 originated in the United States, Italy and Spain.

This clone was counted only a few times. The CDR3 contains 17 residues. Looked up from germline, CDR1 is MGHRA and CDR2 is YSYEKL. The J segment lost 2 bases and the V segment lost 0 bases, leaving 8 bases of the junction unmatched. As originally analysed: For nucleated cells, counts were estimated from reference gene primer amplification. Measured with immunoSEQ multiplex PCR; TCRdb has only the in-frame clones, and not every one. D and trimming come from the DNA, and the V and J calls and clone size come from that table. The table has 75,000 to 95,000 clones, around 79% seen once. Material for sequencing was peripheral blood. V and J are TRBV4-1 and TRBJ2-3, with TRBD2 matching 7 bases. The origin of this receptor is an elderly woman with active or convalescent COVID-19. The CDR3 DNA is TGCGCCAGCAGCCAAGATCCGCCTAGCGGTAACACAGATACGCAGTATTTT. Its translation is CASSQDPPSGNTDTQYF.